This is a list of T cell receptor beta chains from one sample in a study of CXCR3-negative and CXCR3-positive naive CD8 T cells. TCRdb reprocessed the 5' RACE reads and keeps a single row for each CDR3 protein, giving no DNA. The repertoire shows over 55,000 distinct CDR3 sequences; the top ten hold 20% to 30%. The specimen was memory CD8+ T cells from blood. These TCRs come from a human donor in good health. Some clones in this sample may be carry-over from other donors' samples. Both conserved end residues are part of each CDR3.

j_gene,v_gene,CDR3aa
TRBJ1-1,TRBV29-1,CSVDGRRGNTEAFF
TRBJ1-1,TRBV27,CASSTGGNTEAFF
TRBJ1-1,TRBV7-9,CASSLALRGTEAFF
TRBJ2-3,TRBV29-1,CSATEGGTQYF
TRBJ2-2,TRBV28,CASSPTGQGIPHQNTGELFF
TRBJ2-3,TRBV10-3,CAISDLQRGFSTDTQYF
TRBJ2-7,TRBV2,CASGKGQESYEQYF
TRBJ2-7,TRBV21-1,CASSWGTGSSYEQYF
TRBJ2-7,TRBV5-6,CASSPLLPGLAAYEQYF
TRBJ2-1,TRBV6-4,CASSDSTSGENNEQFF
TRBJ2-7,TRBV20-1,CSARAGGDYEQYF
TRBJ2-2,TRBV28,CASSLLGQGTGELFF
TRBJ2-2,TRBV7-3,CASRDRGNTGELFF
TRBJ2-5,TRBV29-1,CSVEIPGAQETQYF
TRBJ2-5,TRBV28,CASSFSGGIQETQYF
TRBJ2-3,TRBV7-3,CASRGAAMDTQYF
TRBJ2-1,TRBV6-4,CASSDGIAGVYEQFF
TRBJ2-7,TRBV29-1,CSVEDAWDRTGEQYF
TRBJ2-7,TRBV5-1,CASSLAYTGLDEQYF
TRBJ2-7,TRBV7-8,CASSLLPRYYEQYF
TRBJ1-2,TRBV5-5,CASSQTGTGVYGYTF
TRBJ1-4,TRBV4-3,CASSQGGGTGDEKLFF
TRBJ2-5,TRBV9,CASSLGLAGGPFETQYF
TRBJ1-1,TRBV6-2/TRBV6-3,CASSYTIEGNTEAFF
TRBJ2-7,TRBV12-3/TRBV12-4,CASSWQIGPYEQYF
TRBJ2-2,TRBV5-1,CASSLVVMNTGELFF
TRBJ2-7,TRBV20-1,CSAKNRDRGSYEQYF
TRBJ2-2,TRBV4-3,CASSQESGHNTGELFF
TRBJ2-1,TRBV4-2,CASSENRAQYNEQFF
TRBJ2-7,TRBV20-1,CSAGGQETGAPPYEQYF
TRBJ1-1,TRBV30,CAWSDWTGLNTEAFF